This T cell receptor (beta chain) was captured by sequencing in a study of T cell responses to AZD1222 COVID-19 vaccine. About this clone itself: Its antigen is undetermined.

Overall study results and limits: No day 14 peak samples; only post-peak repertoires were characterized. With two AZD1222 doses given, Spike-specific TCR breadth and depth both rose.

Sequenced by immunoSEQ multiplex PCR; TCRdb stores in-frame clones only, minus some. The table has around 160,000 clones, 88% seen once. The CDR3 totals 18 residues. V lost 1 base to trimming and J lost 0 bases, with 16 bases between them. Germline V gives CDR1 GTSNPN, CDR2 SVGIG (reference sequence). The gene calls are TRBV30 and TRBJ1-6; maybe TRBD1 (5 bases). The sequences come from peripheral blood, collected on day 0 of AZD1222 vaccination. The TCR was taken from an adult in good health. The CDR3: CAWSGGAGGYSYNSPLHF. The CDR3 DNA follows: TGTGCCTGGAGTGGAGGGGCGGGGGGTTACTCCTATAATTCACCCCTCCACTTT. Full variable domain (remainder filled in from reference TRBV30 and TRBJ1-6): SQTIHQWPATLVQPVGSPLSLECTVEGTSNPNLYWYRQAAGRGLQLLFYSVGIGQISSEVPQNLSASRPQDRQFILSSKKLLLSDSGFYLCAWSGGAGGYSYNSPLHFGNGTRLTVT.